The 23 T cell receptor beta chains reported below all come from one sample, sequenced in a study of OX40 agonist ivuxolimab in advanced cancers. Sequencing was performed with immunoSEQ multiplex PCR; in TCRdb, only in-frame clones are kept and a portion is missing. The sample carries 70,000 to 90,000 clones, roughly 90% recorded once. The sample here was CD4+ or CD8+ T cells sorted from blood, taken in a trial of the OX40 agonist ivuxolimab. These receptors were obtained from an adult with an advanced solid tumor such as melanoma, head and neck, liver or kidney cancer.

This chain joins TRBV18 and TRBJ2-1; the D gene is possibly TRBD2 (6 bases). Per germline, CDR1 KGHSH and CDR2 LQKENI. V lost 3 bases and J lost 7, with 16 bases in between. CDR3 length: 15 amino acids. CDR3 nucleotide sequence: TGTGCCAGCTCACCGCCGATAGAGACTAGAAATGAGCAGTTCTTC. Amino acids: CASSPPIETRNEQFF.

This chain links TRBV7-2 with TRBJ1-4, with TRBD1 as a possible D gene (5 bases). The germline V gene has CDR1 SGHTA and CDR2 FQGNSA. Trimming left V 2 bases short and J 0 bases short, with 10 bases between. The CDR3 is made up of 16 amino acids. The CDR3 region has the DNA TGTGCCAGCAGCTTACATCAGGGAGCAACTAATGAAAAACTGTTTTTT. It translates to CASSLHQGATNEKLFF.

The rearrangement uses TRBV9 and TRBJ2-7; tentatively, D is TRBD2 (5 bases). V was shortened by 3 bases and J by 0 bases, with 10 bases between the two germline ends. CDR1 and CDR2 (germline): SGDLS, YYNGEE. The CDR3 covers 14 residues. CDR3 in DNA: TGTGCCAGCAGCGGCCAGCGGCACTCCTACGAGCAGTACTTC. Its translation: CASSGQRHSYEQYF.

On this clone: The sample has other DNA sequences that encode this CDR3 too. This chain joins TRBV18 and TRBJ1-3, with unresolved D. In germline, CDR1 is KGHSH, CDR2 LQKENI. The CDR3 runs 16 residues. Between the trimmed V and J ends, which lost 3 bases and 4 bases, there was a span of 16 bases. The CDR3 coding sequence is TGTGCCAGCTCACCTGCATGGGAAGGGAGCGGAAACACCATATATTTT. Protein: CASSPAWEGSGNTIYF.

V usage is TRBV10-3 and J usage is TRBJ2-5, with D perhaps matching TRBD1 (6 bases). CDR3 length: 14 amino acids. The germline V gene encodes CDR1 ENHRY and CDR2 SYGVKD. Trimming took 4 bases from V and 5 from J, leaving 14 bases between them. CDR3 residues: CAISGEQGIETQYF. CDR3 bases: TGTGCCATCAGTGGGGAACAGGGTATCGAGACCCAGTACTTC.

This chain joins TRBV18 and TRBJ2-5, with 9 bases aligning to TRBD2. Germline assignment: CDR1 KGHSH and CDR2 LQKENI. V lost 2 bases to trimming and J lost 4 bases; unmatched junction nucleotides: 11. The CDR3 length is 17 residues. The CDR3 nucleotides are TGTGCCAGCTCACCATTCTCTAGCGGGGAAGCCAGAGAGACCCAGTACTTC. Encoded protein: CASSPFSSGEARETQYF.

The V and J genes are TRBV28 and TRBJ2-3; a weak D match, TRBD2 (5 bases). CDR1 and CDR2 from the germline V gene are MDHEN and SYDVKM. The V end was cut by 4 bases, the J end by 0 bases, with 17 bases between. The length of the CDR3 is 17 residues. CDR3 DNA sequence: TGTGCCAGCAGTTCCCCCGGTGTAGCGACTAGCACAGATACGCAGTATTTT. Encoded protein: CASSSPGVATSTDTQYF. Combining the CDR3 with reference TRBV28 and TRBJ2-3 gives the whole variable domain DVKVTQSSRYLVKRTGEKVFLECVQDMDHENMFWYRQDPGLGLRLIYFSYDVKMKEKGDIPEGYSVSREKKERFSLILESASTNQTSMYLCASSSPGVATSTDTQYFGPGTRLTVL.

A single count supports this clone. CDR3 coding DNA: TGTGCCAGCAGCTTTCGTTTTGGGGGATCCTACGAGCAGTACTTC. Protein product: CASSFRFGGSYEQYF. V is TRBV7-8 and J is TRBJ2-5; either TRBD1 or TRBD2 may fit D (5 bases each). The tail of the sequence fits TRBJ2-7 better, so the J call may be wrong. Germline V lookup: CDR1 SGHVS, CDR2 FQNEAQ. This CDR3 is built from 15 residues.

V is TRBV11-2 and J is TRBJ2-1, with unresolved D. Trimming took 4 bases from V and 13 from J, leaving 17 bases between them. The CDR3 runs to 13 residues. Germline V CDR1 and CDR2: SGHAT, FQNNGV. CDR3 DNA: TGTGCCAGCAGCTCGTCGGGCGTCTCTAAACAGTTCTTC. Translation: CASSSSGVSKQFF.

This chain's CDR3 is CASSLASGETDTQYF. CDR3 nucleotide sequence: TGTGCCAGCAGCTTGGCTTCGGGAGAGACAGATACGCAGTATTTT. The chain recombines TRBV5-8 with TRBJ2-3; tentatively, D is TRBD2 (6 bases). The CDR3 extends over 15 amino acids. Germline lookup yields CDR1 SGHTS and CDR2 YDEGEE. V lost 0 bases and J 3 bases, leaving 11 bases between the germline ends. The full variable domain, rest sourced from reference TRBV5-8 and TRBJ2-3, is EAGVTQSPTHLIKTRGQQATLRCSPISGHTSVYWYQQALGLGLQFLLWYDEGEERNRGNFPPRFSGRQFPNYSSELNVNALELEDSALYLCASSLASGETDTQYFGPGTRLTVL.

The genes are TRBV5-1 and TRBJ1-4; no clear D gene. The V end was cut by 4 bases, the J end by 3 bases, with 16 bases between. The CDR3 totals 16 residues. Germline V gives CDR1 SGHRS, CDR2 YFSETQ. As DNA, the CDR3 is TGCGCCAGCAGCCGGGGAGGGCTCGCAGCTAATGAAAAACTGTTTTTT. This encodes CASSRGGLAANEKLFF.

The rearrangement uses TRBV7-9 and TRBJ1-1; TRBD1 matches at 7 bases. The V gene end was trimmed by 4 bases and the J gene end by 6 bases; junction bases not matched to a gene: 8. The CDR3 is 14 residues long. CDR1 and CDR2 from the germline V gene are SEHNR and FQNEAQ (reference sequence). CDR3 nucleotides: TGTGCCAGCAGCTCTTGGACAGGTTTCGCTGAAGCTTTCTTT. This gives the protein CASSSWTGFAEAFF.

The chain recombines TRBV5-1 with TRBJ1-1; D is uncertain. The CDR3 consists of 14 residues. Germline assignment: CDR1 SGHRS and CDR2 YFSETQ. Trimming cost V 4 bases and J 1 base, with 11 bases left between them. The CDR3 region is CASSEQPQNTEAFF. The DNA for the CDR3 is TGCGCCAGCAGCGAACAACCACAGAACACTGAAGCTTTCTTT.

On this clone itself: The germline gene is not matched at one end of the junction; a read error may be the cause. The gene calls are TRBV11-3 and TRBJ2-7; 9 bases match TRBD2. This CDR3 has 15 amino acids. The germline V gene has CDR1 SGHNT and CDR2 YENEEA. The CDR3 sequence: CASSLAGGPSDEQYF. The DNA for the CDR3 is TGTGCCAGCAGCTTGGCGGGAGGGCCCTCCGACGAGCAGTACTTC.

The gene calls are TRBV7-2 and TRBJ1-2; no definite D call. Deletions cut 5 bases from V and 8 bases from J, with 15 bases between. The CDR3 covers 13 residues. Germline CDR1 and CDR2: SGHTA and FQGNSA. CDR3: CASSQTTAQGYTF. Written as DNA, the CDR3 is TGTGCCAGCAGCCAAACGACCGCGCAGGGCTACACCTTC.

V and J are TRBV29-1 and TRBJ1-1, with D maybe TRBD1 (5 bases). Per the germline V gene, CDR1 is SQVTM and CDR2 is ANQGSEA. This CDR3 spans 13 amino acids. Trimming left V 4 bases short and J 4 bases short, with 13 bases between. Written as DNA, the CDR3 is TGCAGCGTTGCGGTAGGGGTGACCACTGAAGCTTTCTTT. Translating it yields CSVAVGVTTEAFF.

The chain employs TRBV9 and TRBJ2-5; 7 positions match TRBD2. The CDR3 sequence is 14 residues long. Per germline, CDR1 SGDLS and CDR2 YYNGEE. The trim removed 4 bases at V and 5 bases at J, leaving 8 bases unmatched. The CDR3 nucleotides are TGTGCCAGCAGCCCTAGGGGAGGGGAGGAGACCCAGTACTTC. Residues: CASSPRGGEETQYF.

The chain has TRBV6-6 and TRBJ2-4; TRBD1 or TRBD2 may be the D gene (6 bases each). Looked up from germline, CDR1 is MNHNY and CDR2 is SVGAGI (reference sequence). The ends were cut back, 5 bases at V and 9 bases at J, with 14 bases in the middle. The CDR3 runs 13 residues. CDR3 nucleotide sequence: TGTGCCAGCAGTGGAGGAGGGGGGAGCATTCAGTACTTC. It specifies CASSGGGGSIQYF.

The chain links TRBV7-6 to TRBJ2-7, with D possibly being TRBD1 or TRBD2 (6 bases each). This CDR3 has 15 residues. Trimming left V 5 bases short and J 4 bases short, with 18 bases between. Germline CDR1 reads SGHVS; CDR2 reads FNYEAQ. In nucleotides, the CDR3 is TGTGCCAGCAGCCAAGGGGCAGGGGACTGGTACGAGCAGTACTTC. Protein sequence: CASSQGAGDWYEQYF. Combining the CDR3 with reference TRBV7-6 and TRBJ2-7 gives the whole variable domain GAGVSQSPRYKVTKRGQDVALRCDPISGHVSLYWYRQALGQGPEFLTYFNYEAQQDKSGLPNDRFSAERPEGSISTLTIQRTEQRDSAMYRCASSQGAGDWYEQYFGPGTRLTVT.

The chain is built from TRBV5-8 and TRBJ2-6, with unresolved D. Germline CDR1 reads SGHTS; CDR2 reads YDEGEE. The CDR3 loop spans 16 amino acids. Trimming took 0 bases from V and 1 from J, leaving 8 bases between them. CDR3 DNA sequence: TGTGCCAGCAGCTTGGCACTGTCGTCTGGGGCCAACGTCCTGACTTTC. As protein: CASSLALSSGANVLTF.

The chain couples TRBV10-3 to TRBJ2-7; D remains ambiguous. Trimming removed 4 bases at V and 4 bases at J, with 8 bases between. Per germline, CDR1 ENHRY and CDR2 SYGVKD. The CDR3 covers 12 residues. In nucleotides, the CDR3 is TGTGCCATCAGTGGGCAGGCGTACGAGCAGTACTTC. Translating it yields CAISGQAYEQYF.

In DNA, the CDR3 is TGCAGCGCCACGGGTAGCCGAAGCTCCTACGAGCAGTACTTC. Translating gives CSATGSRSSYEQYF. The chain is built from TRBV29-1 and TRBJ2-7; D gene unclear. The germline V gene has CDR1 SQVTM and CDR2 ANQGSEA. V shed 7 bases and J shed 0 bases, with 16 bases lying between them. The CDR3 contains 14 residues.

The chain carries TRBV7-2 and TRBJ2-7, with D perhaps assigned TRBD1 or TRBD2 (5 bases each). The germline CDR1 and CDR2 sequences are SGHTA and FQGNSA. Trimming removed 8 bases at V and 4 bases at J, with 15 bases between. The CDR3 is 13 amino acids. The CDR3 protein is CASGTSWGYEQYF. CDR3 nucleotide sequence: TGTGCCAGCGGGACCTCTTGGGGGTACGAGCAGTACTTC.